The next 32 T cell receptor beta chains were all read from a single sample in a study of identical twins. TCRdb reprocessed the 5' RACE reads with MiXCR, giving one entry per CDR3 protein. The sample holds hundreds of thousands of distinct CDR3 sequences; 7.5% are singletons and the top ten take under 7%. These records were also assigned to another study, of yellow fever vaccine responses in identical twins.

Sequences were obtained from CD8+ T cells sorted from blood. These receptors were taken from a woman younger than 35 in good health.

The chain recombines TRBV5-6 with TRBJ2-1; perhaps TRBD2 as D (5 bases). Trimming removed 2 bases from V and 7 bases from J, with 16 bases in between. Per germline, CDR1 SGHDT and CDR2 YYEEEE. This CDR3 comprises 15 residues. CDR3 protein: CASSFTPGDGNEQFF. The CDR3 DNA reads as TGTGCCAGCAGCTTCACCCCCGGGGATGGGAATGAGCAGTTCTTC. The full variable domain, in which reference TRBV5-6 and TRBJ2-1 provide the parts outside the CDR3, is DAGVTQSPTHLIKTRGQQVTLRCSPKSGHDTVSWYQQALGQGPQFIFQYYEEEERQRGNFPDRFSGHQFPNYSSELNVNALLLGDSALYLCASSFTPGDGNEQFFGPGTRLTVL.

The rearrangement joins TRBV7-9 to TRBJ1-1; possible D gene TRBD1, 6 bases. This CDR3 comprises 14 residues. Germline CDR1 SEHNR, CDR2 FQNEAQ (reference sequence). The V end was cut by 5 bases, the J end by 10 bases, with 20 bases between. As DNA, the CDR3 is TGTGCCAGCAGCACTAAACCTCAGGAAGGGGGAGCTTTCTTT. Protein product: CASSTKPQEGGAFF.

This clonotype was recorded at least ten times. The CDR3 region has the DNA TGTGCCAGCAGTCCCTTCTCGGGGCAGGTGAACACTGAAGCTTTCTTT. It codes for CASSPFSGQVNTEAFF. The chain couples TRBV9 to TRBJ1-1, with D perhaps matching TRBD1 (5 bases). The CDR3 covers 16 residues. Germline CDR1 reads SGDLS; CDR2 reads YYNGEE. The V and J ends lost 5 bases and 0 bases respectively, with 17 bases between them.

The chain combines TRBV12-3 or TRBV12-4 with TRBJ2-1; TRBD2 matches at 9 bases. With V trimmed by 2 bases and J by 9 bases, 8 bases remained unmatched. The CDR3 runs to 15 residues. CDR3 protein: CASSLYSGSSGEQFF. The DNA for the CDR3 is TGTGCCAGCAGTTTATATAGCGGGAGTTCCGGTGAGCAGTTCTTC.

The V and J genes are TRBV7-8 and TRBJ2-7; 8 positions agree with TRBD1. J was trimmed by 2 bases and V by 0 bases; bases with no gene match: 6. This CDR3 has 16 residues. CDR1 and CDR2 (germline): SGHVS, FQNEAQ. The CDR3 DNA sequence: TGTGCCAGCAGCTTAGCGTTTGGACAGGGTGCCTACGAGCAGTACTTC. Protein: CASSLAFGQGAYEQYF.

V is TRBV7-6 and J is TRBJ1-1, with D possibly matching TRBD1 (5 bases). The CDR3 has 15 residues. V lost 8 bases and J lost 0, with 16 bases in between. Germline-derived CDR1 and CDR2 are SGHVS and FNYEAQ. The CDR3 here is CASQIRQSLNTEAFF. The CDR3 DNA reads TGTGCCAGCCAGATTCGACAGAGTTTGAACACTGAAGCTTTCTTT.

The rearrangement joins TRBV3-1 to TRBJ2-5; a possible D gene is TRBD2 (7 bases). There are 15 residues in the CDR3. Trimming pared 0 bases from V and 4 bases from J, leaving 12 bases between. In germline, CDR1 is LGHDT, CDR2 YNNKEL (reference sequence). The CDR3 DNA follows: TGTGCCAGCAGCCAAGATAAGGGGGGGAGAGAGACCCAGTACTTC. Translating it yields CASSQDKGGRETQYF.

Ten or more counts support this clonotype. V gene TRBV7-9 combines with J gene TRBJ2-1; weak D call: TRBD1 (6 bases). This CDR3 has 15 amino acids. The V gene's germline CDR1 is SEHNR and CDR2 FQNEAQ (reference sequence). The germline V and J ends were trimmed by 5 bases and 0 bases, with 11 bases remaining between them. CDR3 nucleotides: TGTGCCAGCAGCCAGGGGTGGAGCTCCTACAATGAGCAGTTCTTC. Its translation: CASSQGWSSYNEQFF.

The V gene is TRBV2, the J gene TRBJ2-7; D remains ambiguous. Germline CDR1 SNHLY, CDR2 FYNNEI. The CDR3 is 14 residues long. V lost 2 bases, J lost 0 bases, and 8 bases lay in between. This chain's CDR3 is CASSELSNSYEQYF. The CDR3, as DNA: TGTGCCAGCAGTGAATTAAGTAACTCCTACGAGCAGTACTTC.

The V call is TRBV4-2, the J call TRBJ2-5; 14 bases align to TRBD2. Unmatched junction bases numbered 6, after V lost 0 bases and J lost 9 bases. The CDR3 has 16 amino acids. Per the germline V gene, CDR1 is LGHNA and CDR2 is YNFKEQ. CDR3 DNA sequence: TGTGCCAGCAGCCAAGAGGGTCCGACTAGCGGGAGGGCCCAGTACTTC. Amino acids: CASSQEGPTSGRAQYF.

This clonotype was observed a handful of times. The chain has TRBV20-1 and TRBJ2-1, with TRBD2 identical over 8 bases. With V trimmed by 6 bases and J by 2 bases, 9 bases remained unmatched. The CDR3 totals 15 residues. Germline CDR1 reads DFQATT; CDR2 reads SNEGSKA (reference sequence). This CDR3 is CSARHGGGPYNEQFF. The CDR3 region has the DNA TGCAGTGCCCGCCACGGCGGGGGGCCCTACAATGAGCAGTTCTTC.

This clonotype was picked up a small number of times. V is TRBV4-1 and J is TRBJ2-1; 9 bases agree with TRBD2. Germline CDR1 reads MGHRA; CDR2 reads YSYEKL. The CDR3 runs 16 residues. Germline trimming cut 0 bases from V and 5 bases from J; bases unmatched to any gene: 5. The CDR3 here is CASSQEVAGAHNEQFF. CDR3 nucleotide sequence: TGCGCCAGCAGCCAAGAAGTAGCGGGGGCACACAATGAGCAGTTCTTC.

There are many counts of this clonotype. V is TRBV7-9 and J is TRBJ1-6; tentatively, D is TRBD1 (5 bases). V lost 3 bases to trimming and J lost 0 bases, with 21 bases between them. Germline V gives CDR1 SEHNR, CDR2 FQNEAQ (reference sequence). The CDR3 is 20 amino acids. CDR3 in amino acids: CASSFVRDGPGTSYNSPLHF. For the CDR3, the DNA is TGTGCCAGCAGCTTTGTCAGGGACGGTCCGGGTACCTCCTATAATTCACCCCTCCACTTT.

This clonotype was observed a handful of times. The chain recombines TRBV14 with TRBJ1-1, with unresolved D. The V end was cut by 0 bases, the J end by 4 bases, with 3 bases between. Germline V gives CDR1 SGHDN, CDR2 FVKESK. This CDR3 region has 12 residues. CDR3 DNA: TGTGCCAGCAGCCAAGATTTCACTGAAGCTTTCTTT. This sequence encodes CASSQDFTEAFF.

Only a few counts were recorded for this clonotype. The V call is TRBV15, the J call TRBJ2-1; unclear D gene. Trimming removed 0 bases at V and 9 bases at J, with 18 bases between. Germline V gene lookup returns CDR1 LNHNV and CDR2 YYDKDF (reference sequence). This CDR3 is 16 amino acids long. The CDR3 DNA sequence: TGTGCCACCAGCAGAGATGGCAACACCATCACCGGTGAGCAGTTCTTC. It encodes CATSRDGNTITGEQFF.

As DNA, the CDR3 is TGTGCCAGCACCGAGACCGGGGGCAGGGACGAGCAGTACTTC. This translates into CASTETGGRDEQYF. The rearrangement uses TRBV28 and TRBJ2-7; D might be TRBD1 or TRBD2, each matching 6 bases. Germline V gene sequence: CDR1 MDHEN, CDR2 SYDVKM. Trimming took 7 bases from V and 5 from J, leaving 18 bases between them. The CDR3 consists of 14 residues.

V gene TRBV5-5 combines with J gene TRBJ1-1; D remains unclear. Trimming took off 2 bases at V and 6 bases at J, with 11 bases between the two ends. CDR1 and CDR2 (germline): SGHKS, YYEKEE (reference sequence). The CDR3 runs to 13 residues. CDR3 amino acids: CASSLEGIAEAFF. DNA for the CDR3: TGTGCCAGCAGCTTAGAGGGTATCGCTGAAGCTTTCTTT.

There are a few counts of this clonotype. The chain carries TRBV14 and TRBJ2-1, with 10 bases fitting TRBD1. V trimming: 1 base; J trimming: 2 bases; junction bases outside the gene matches: 2. The germline CDR1 and CDR2 sequences are SGHDN and FVKESK. There are 16 residues in the CDR3. The CDR3 region has the DNA TGTGCCAGCAGCCAAGGGGGGACAGGGGCCTACAATGAGCAGTTCTTC. Protein: CASSQGGTGAYNEQFF.

This chain uses TRBV7-8 with TRBJ1-5; TRBD1 might be the D (5 bases). The CDR3 contains 15 residues. Germline assignment: CDR1 SGHVS and CDR2 FQNEAQ. V shed 5 bases and J shed 2 bases, with 13 bases lying between them. The chain's CDR3 is CASSPGPGGNQPQHF. DNA of the CDR3: TGTGCCAGCAGCCCGGGACCCGGGGGCAATCAGCCCCAGCATTTT.

Of note for this clonotype: A much larger clone differs by one base, so this may be a read error. J is TRBJ2-2 and V is TRBV29-1; weak D call: TRBD2 (6 bases). Germline-derived CDR1 and CDR2 are SQVTM and ANQGSEA. The CDR3 is 13 amino acids. The CDR3, as DNA: TGCAGCGTTGCTCTTCAGAACACCGGGGGGCTGTTTTTT. Amino acids: CSVALQNTGGLFF.

This clonotype was recorded a few times. The chain employs TRBV20-1 and TRBJ2-3, with no clear D. The V end was cut by 3 bases, the J end by 3 bases, with 7 bases between. In germline, CDR1 is DFQATT, CDR2 SNEGSKA (reference sequence). The CDR3 contains 12 residues. The CDR3 here is CSASQTTDTQYF. DNA for the CDR3: TGCAGTGCTAGTCAAACGACAGATACGCAGTATTTT.

The rearrangement joins TRBV25-1 to TRBJ1-2; 9 bases match TRBD1. The junction had 15 bases not matched to a gene; V was cut back by 4 bases and J by 9 bases. The CDR3 is 16 amino acids. The V gene's germline CDR1 is MGHDK and CDR2 SYGVNS. CDR3 nucleotides: TGTGCCAGCAGTGGCTCCTTTGAGCCGGGACAGGGCCGCTACACCTTC. The encoded protein is CASSGSFEPGQGRYTF.

This clonotype has a count of ten or more. The V and J genes are TRBV12-3 or TRBV12-4 and TRBJ1-5; perhaps TRBD1 as D (6 bases). This CDR3 comprises 14 residues. The germline V and J ends were trimmed by 6 bases and 3 bases, with 12 bases remaining between them. As DNA, the CDR3 is TGTGCCAGCAGCACAGGGCCGGACAATCAGCCCCAGCATTTT. It yields the protein CASSTGPDNQPQHF.

There are many counts of this clonotype. V is TRBV6-4 and J is TRBJ2-1; D is perhaps TRBD1 or TRBD2 (5 bases each). V lost 8 bases and J lost 5, with 19 bases in between. The CDR3 extends over 15 amino acids. The germline gives CDR1 MRHNA, CDR2 SNTAGT. CDR3 coding DNA: TGTGCCAGCGCAGACAGCGGAGAACCCCACAATGAGCAGTTCTTC. This codes for CASADSGEPHNEQFF.

This clonotype has more than one count but fewer than ten. J is TRBJ2-7 and V is TRBV10-3, with 8 bases matching TRBD2. The V and J ends lost 6 bases and 1 base, in that order; junction bases with no gene match: 8. The germline gives CDR1 ENHRY, CDR2 SYGVKD. The CDR3 contains 15 residues. CDR3 nucleotides: TGTGCCATCAGGGGAGGGACTAGGAATTCCTACGAGCAGTACTTC. This encodes CAIRGGTRNSYEQYF.

This chain links TRBV20-1 with TRBJ2-5; D gene ambiguous. Per germline, CDR1 DFQATT and CDR2 SNEGSKA (reference sequence). V was cut by 3 bases and J by 10 bases, with 12 bases left in between. This CDR3 region has 11 residues. The CDR3 sequence: CSASDYVVQYF. Written as DNA, the CDR3 is TGCAGTGCTAGCGATTACGTCGTCCAGTACTTC.

This clonotype was detected ten times or more. This chain connects TRBV29-1 to TRBJ2-1; TRBD1 is a possible D gene (5 bases). The CDR3 totals 12 residues. With 5 bases removed from V and 4 bases from J, the gap between germline ends came to 9 bases. Germline CDR1 and CDR2: SQVTM and ANQGSEA. CDR3 nucleotides: TGCAGCGTTAGCAGGGAATACAATGAGCAGTTCTTC. Translation gives CSVSREYNEQFF.

In this sample, this clonotype turned up a few times. J is TRBJ2-3 and V is TRBV20-1; tentatively, D is TRBD2 (6 bases). The germline gives CDR1 DFQATT, CDR2 SNEGSKA (reference sequence). V was clipped by 0 bases and J by 4 bases, with 14 bases between them. This CDR3 spans 15 amino acids. CDR3 nucleotide sequence: TGCAGTGCTAGAGACGACCCACTAGCCGCAGATACGCAGTATTTT. This translates into CSARDDPLAADTQYF.

This clonotype was found many times. The V call is TRBV12-3 or TRBV12-4, the J call TRBJ1-1, with 7 positions matching TRBD1. The CDR3 spans 17 residues. V dropped 6 bases and J dropped 1; count of bases not matched to a gene: 14. This chain's CDR3 is CASSDYRTGVTNTEAFF. The CDR3 DNA sequence: TGTGCCAGCAGCGATTACCGCACAGGGGTAACGAACACTGAAGCTTTCTTT.

V gene TRBV20-1 combines with J gene TRBJ2-7, with 13 bases matching TRBD2. Germline V gene data show CDR1 as DFQATT and CDR2 as SNEGSKA (reference sequence). CDR3 size: 19 residues. V shed 0 bases, J shed 3 bases, and the junction held 14 bases outside the gene matches. CDR3 amino acids: CSARDKGLAGTMDYYEQYF. In DNA form, the CDR3 reads TGCAGTGCTAGAGATAAGGGACTAGCGGGAACCATGGATTACTACGAGCAGTACTTC.

This clonotype was seen at least ten times. J is TRBJ2-4 and V is TRBV5-1; D gene uncertain. Germline loops: CDR1 SGHRS, CDR2 YFSETQ. V lost 0 bases and J lost 1, with 8 bases in between. The CDR3 sequence is 15 residues long. The CDR3 DNA follows: TGCGCCAGCAGCTTGGGGGATCACGCCAAAAACATTCAGTACTTC. It is translated as CASSLGDHAKNIQYF.

This clonotype was seen a few times. The rearrangement uses TRBV5-1 and TRBJ2-6, with D possibly TRBD1 on 6 matching bases. V dropped 0 bases and J dropped 2 bases, with 12 bases sitting between them. Germline lookup yields CDR1 SGHRS and CDR2 YFSETQ. This CDR3 contains 17 residues. The CDR3 sequence: CASSLDRDFTGANVLTF. In DNA form, the CDR3 reads TGCGCCAGCAGCTTGGACAGGGATTTTACTGGGGCCAACGTCCTGACTTTC.